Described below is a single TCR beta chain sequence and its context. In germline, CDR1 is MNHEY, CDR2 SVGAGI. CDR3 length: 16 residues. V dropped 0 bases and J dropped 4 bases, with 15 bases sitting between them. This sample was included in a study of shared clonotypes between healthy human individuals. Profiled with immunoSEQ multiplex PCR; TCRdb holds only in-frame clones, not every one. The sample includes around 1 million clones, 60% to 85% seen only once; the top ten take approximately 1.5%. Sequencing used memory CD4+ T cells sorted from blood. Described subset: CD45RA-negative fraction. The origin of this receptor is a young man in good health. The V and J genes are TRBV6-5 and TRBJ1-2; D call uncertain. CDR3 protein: CASSYSTQWGSYGYTF. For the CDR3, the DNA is TGTGCCAGCAGTTACTCGACACAGTGGGGTAGCTATGGCTACACCTTC.